This T cell receptor (beta chain) was identified in a study of T cells in Graves' hyperthyroidism and ophthalmopathy. Researchers amplified the TCR beta CDR3 regions from RNA transcripts. The HTBI primer set served for first-round RT-PCR of the TCR CDR3. TCRdb reprocessed the multiplex PCR reads via MiXCR and lists one record per CDR3 protein. The table has hundreds of thousands of distinct CDR3 sequences, about a third seen once. Exclusion followed for patients with uncontrolled infection, other autoimmune disease, pregnancy or lactation. Specimen: blood. The source of this sequence is a woman in her thirties or forties with Graves' hyperthyroidism.

Here the CDR3 DNA reads TGCGCCAGCAGCCCTGACGGGAGGGATGAAAAACTGTTTTTT. It specifies CASSPDGRDEKLFF. The rearrangement uses TRBV4-1 and TRBJ1-4; no reliable D call. This CDR3 region has 14 residues. Trimming stripped 4 bases from V and 6 bases from J, with 12 bases between. Germline CDR1 reads MGHRA; CDR2 reads YSYEKL.